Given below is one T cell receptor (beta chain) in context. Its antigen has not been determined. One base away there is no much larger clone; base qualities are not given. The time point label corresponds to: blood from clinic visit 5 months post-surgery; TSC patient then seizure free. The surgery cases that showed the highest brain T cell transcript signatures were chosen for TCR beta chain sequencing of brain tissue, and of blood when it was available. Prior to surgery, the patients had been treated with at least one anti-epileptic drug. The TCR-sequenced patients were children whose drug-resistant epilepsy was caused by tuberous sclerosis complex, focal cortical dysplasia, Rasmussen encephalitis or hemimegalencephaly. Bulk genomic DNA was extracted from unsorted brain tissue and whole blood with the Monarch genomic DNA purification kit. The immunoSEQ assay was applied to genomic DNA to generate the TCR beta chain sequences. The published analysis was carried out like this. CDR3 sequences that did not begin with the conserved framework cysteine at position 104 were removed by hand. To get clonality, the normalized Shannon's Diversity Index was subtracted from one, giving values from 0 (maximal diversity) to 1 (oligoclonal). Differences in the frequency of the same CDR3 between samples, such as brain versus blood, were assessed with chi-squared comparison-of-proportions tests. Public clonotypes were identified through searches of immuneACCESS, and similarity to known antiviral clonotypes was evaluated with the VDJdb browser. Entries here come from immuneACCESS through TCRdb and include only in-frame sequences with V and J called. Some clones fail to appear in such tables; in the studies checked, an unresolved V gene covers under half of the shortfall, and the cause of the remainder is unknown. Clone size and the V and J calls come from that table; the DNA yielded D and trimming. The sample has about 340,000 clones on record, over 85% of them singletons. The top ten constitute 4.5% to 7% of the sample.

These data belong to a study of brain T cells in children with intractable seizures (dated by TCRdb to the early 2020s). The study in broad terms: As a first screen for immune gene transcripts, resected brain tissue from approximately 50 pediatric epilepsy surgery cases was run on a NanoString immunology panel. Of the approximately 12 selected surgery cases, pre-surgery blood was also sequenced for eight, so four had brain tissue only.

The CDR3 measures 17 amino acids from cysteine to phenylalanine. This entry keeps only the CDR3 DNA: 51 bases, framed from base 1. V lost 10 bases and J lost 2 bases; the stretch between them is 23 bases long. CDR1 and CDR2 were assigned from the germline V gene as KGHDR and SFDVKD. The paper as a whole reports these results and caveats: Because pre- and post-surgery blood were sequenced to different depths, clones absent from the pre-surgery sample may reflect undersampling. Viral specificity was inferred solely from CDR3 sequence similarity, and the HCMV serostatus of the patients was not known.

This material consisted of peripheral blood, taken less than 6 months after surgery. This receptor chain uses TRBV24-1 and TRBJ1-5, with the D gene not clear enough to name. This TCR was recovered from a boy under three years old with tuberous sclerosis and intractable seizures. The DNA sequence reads TGTGCCACGACGGTAGGGTGGACCTGCTGGGGCAATCAGCCCCAGCATTTT. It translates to CATTVGWTCWGNQPQHF.